This record looks at one T cell receptor beta chain sequence and its context. Its specificity is unknown. The data originate from a study of cytomegalovirus exposure and HLA in healthy donors. Study observations and caveats: According to the study, 160 or so TCR beta chains were cytomegalovirus-associated.

When sampled, the donors appeared nominally healthy, though they likely had unrecorded immune exposures. PCR was performed using 60 Vbeta and 13 Jbeta primers. Assay: immunoSEQ multiplex PCR; the TCRdb copy retains only in-frame clones and omits some. Of around 300,000 clones listed, just under 85% are singletons. CDR1 and CDR2 from the germline V gene are SGDLS and YYNGEE. V dropped 2 bases and J dropped 3 bases, with 15 bases sitting between them. The CDR3 length is 15 residues. The sample comprised PBMCs. This receptor was taken from a woman between 35 and 50 years old in good health and CMV-seropositive. This chain uses TRBV9 with TRBJ2-7, with D perhaps matching TRBD1 (5 bases). The CDR3 DNA reads as TGTGCCAGCAGCGTTCAGACAGTAAGCTACTACGAGCAGTACTTC. Its translation: CASSVQTVSYYEQYF.